The text below deals with one T cell receptor beta chain. Its target is not known. The entry originates in a study of OX40 agonist ivuxolimab in advanced cancers. Study-wide context: Patients in the trial were receiving intravenous ivuxolimab every 2 weeks, at doses of 0.01 to 10 mg/kg. Under the entry rules, prior anti-PD-1, anti-PD-L1 or anti-CTLA-4 therapy was allowed, and about 40% had some.

Whole-study results and caveats: CD4+ and CD8+ blood T cells expanded clonally by week 6 at 0.1 to 3.0 mg/kg.

At cycle 4 day 1, cycle 7 day 1, and baseline, blood was sampled. Assay: immunoSEQ multiplex PCR; the TCRdb copy retains only in-frame clones and omits some. The sample records some 80,000 clones, roughly 84% being singletons. Sample: CD4+ or CD8+ T cells sorted from blood, taken in a trial of the OX40 agonist ivuxolimab. This receptor was taken from an adult with an advanced solid tumor such as melanoma, head and neck, liver or kidney cancer.

The CDR3 protein is CASSLGGTGAMREQFF. The CDR3 DNA reads as TGTGCCAGCAGCTTGGGTGGGACAGGGGCGATGAGGGAGCAGTTCTTC. The chain couples TRBV5-4 to TRBJ2-1, with 10 positions matching TRBD1. Germline V CDR1 and CDR2: SGHNT, YYREEE (reference sequence). Losses at the gene ends were 0 bases for V and 10 bases for J; bases not matched to a gene: 10. CDR3 length: 16 residues.